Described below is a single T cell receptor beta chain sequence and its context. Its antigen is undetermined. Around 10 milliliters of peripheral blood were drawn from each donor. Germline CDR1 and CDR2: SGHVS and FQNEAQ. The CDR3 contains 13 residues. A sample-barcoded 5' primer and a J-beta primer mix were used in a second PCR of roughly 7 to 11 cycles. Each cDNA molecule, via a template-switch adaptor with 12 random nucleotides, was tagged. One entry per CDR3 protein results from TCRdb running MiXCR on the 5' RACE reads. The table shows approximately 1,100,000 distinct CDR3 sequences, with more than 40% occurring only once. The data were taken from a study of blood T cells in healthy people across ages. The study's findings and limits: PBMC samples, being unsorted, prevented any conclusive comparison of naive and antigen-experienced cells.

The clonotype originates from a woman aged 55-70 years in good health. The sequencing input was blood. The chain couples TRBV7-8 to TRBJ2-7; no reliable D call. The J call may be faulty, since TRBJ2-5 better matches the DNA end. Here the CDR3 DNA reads TGTGCCAGCAGCTTATCATTCGAGGAGACCCAGTACTTC. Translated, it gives CASSLSFEETQYF.